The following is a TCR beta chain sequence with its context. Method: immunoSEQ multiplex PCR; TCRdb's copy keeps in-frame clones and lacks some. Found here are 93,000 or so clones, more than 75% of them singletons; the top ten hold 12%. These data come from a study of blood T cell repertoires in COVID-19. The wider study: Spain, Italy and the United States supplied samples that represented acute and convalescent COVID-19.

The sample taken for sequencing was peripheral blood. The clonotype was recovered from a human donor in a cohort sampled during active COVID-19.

The CDR3 sequence: CASSSGTSGGAIYTQYF. The CDR3 DNA follows: TGTGCCAGCAGCTCCGGGACTAGCGGGGGGGCGATCTATACGCAGTATTTT. V usage is TRBV11-2 and J usage is TRBJ2-3, with TRBD2 identical over 16 bases. The germline CDR1 and CDR2 sequences are SGHAT and FQNNGV. V lost 4 bases, J lost 7 bases, and 8 bases stayed unmatched. CDR3 length: 17 amino acids. Based on the CDR3 plus reference TRBV11-2 and TRBJ2-3, the full variable domain is EAGVAQSPRYKIIEKRQSVAFWCNPISGHATLYWYQQILGQGPKLLIQFQNNGVVDDSQLPKDRFSAERLKGVDSTLKIQPAKLEDSAVYLCASSSGTSGGAIYTQYFGPGTRLTVL.